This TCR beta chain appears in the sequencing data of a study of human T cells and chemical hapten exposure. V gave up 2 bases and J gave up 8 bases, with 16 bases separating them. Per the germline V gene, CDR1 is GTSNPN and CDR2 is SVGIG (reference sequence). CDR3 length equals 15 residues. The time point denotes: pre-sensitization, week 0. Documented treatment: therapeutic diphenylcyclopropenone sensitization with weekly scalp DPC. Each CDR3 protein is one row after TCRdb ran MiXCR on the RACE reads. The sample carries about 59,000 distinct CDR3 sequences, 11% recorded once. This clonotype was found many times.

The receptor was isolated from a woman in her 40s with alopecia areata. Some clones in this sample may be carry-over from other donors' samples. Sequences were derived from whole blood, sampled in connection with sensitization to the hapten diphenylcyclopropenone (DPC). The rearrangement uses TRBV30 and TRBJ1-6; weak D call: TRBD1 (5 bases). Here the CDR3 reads CAWSTGPRGDSPLHF. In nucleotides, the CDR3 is TGTGCCTGGAGTACGGGACCCCGGGGGGATTCACCCCTCCACTTT. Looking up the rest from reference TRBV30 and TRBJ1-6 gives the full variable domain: SQTIHQWPATLVQPVGSPLSLECTVEGTSNPNLYWYRQAAGRGLQLLFYSVGIGQISSEVPQNLSASRPQDRQFILSSKKLLLSDSGFYLCAWSTGPRGDSPLHFGNGTRLTVT.